These T cell receptor beta chains were read from a single sample in a study of T cells in Graves' hyperthyroidism and ophthalmopathy. TCRdb re-called the multiplex PCR reads through MiXCR, storing one row per CDR3 protein. The sample holds about 480,000 distinct CDR3 sequences, 14% seen once. Sequenced input: blood. All receptors come from a woman aged 18-30 years with Graves' hyperthyroidism. Each CDR3 is given with its conserved first and last residue. The D gene is left open where the match is weak. Expanded clones are given a class, and other clones once, few, many or no size at all.

TRBJ2-4 TRBV27 many TRBD1 CASSSPTGTAKNIQYF TGTGCCAGCAGTTCCCCGACAGGGACGGCCAAAAACATTCAGTACTTC
TRBJ1-6 TRBV3-1 many NA CASSHRTENSPLHF TGTGCCAGCAGCCACCGGACAGAGAATTCACCCCTCCACTTT
TRBJ1-6 TRBV6-1 many NA CASSEHARHYNSPLHF TGTGCCAGCAGTGAACATGCCAGACACTATAATTCACCCCTCCACTTT
TRBJ2-3 TRBV6-1 NA NA CASSSGAHFLTDTQYF TGTGCCAGCTCATCTGGCGCCCACTTCCTCACAGATACGCAGTATTTT
TRBJ1-2 TRBV7-9 many TRBD1 CASSSGQGITNYGYTF TGTGCCAGCAGCTCCGGACAGGGAATAACGAACTATGGCTACACCTTC
TRBJ1-4 TRBV12-3/TRBV12-4 many NA CASSFRGIPTNEKLFF TGTGCCAGCAGTTTCCGCGGGATCCCAACTAATGAAAAACTGTTTTTT
TRBJ1-3 TRBV6-2/TRBV6-3 NA NA CASSYSMGQPPYSGNTIYF TGTGCCAGCAGTTACTCAATGGGGCAGCCTCCATACTCTGGAAACACCATATATTTT
TRBJ1-2 TRBV6-1 NA TRBD1 CASIITGWDRGNYGYTF TGTGCCAGCATCATCACGGGGTGGGACAGGGGTAACTATGGCTACACCTTC
TRBJ2-3 TRBV19 NA NA CASIKPAGRGGEDTQYF TGTGCCAGTATCAAGCCCGCCGGGCGGGGAGGCGAGGATACGCAGTATTTT
TRBJ2-7 TRBV25-1 few TRBD2 CASSEYTSVQYEQYF TGTGCCAGCAGTGAATATACTAGCGTCCAATACGAGCAGTACTTC
TRBJ1-6 TRBV9 NA TRBD1 CASSGTGGSPLHF TGTGCCAGCAGCGGGACAGGCGGATCACCCCTCCACTTT
TRBJ2-1 TRBV14 few TRBD2 CASSQDRGTSGYNEQFF TGTGCCAGCAGCCAAGATCGGGGGACTAGCGGATACAATGAGCAGTTCTTC
TRBJ2-1 TRBV6-1 NA NA CASRKRLVVYNEQFF TGTGCCAGCAGGAAGCGGCTAGTGGTCTACAATGAGCAGTTCTTC
TRBJ2-1 TRBV5-1 few TRBD1 CASSSVLGQDNEQFF TGCGCCAGCAGCTCCGTATTGGGACAGGACAATGAGCAGTTCTTC
TRBJ2-7 TRBV24-1 NA TRBD2 CATSGGGLAGSTFEQYF TGTGCCACCAGTGGAGGGGGGCTAGCGGGGAGTACCTTTGAGCAGTACTTC
TRBJ1-5 TRBV24-1 NA NA CATSDQTGPGQPQHF TGTGCCACCAGTGACCAAACAGGGCCGGGGCAGCCCCAGCATTTT
TRBJ2-1 TRBV3-1 NA TRBD1 CASSQGIGTGSEGEQLF TGTGCCAGCAGCCAGGGGATTGGGACAGGGTCAGAAGGGGAGCAGCTCTTC
TRBJ2-2 TRBV4-1 many TRBD1 CASSQDAGGTGELFF TGCGCCAGCAGCCAAGATGCAGGGGGAACCGGGGAGCTGTTTTTT
TRBJ2-3 TRBV29-1 NA NA CSVEEGRGVADTQYF TGCAGCGTTGAAGAGGGGCGTGGGGTCGCTGATACGCAGTATTTT
TRBJ2-1 TRBV2 many TRBD1 CASSERGTGYNEQFF TGTGCCAGCAGTGAAAGGGGGACAGGATACAATGAGCAGTTCTTC
TRBJ2-1 TRBV9 few TRBD2 CASSVGTSGRPYNEQFF TGTGCCAGCAGCGTAGGGACTAGCGGGAGGCCATACAATGAGCAGTTCTTC
TRBJ1-5 TRBV6-1 many NA CASSVRGAGNQPQHF TGTGCCAGCAGTGTAAGAGGGGCGGGCAATCAGCCCCAGCATTTT
TRBJ2-2 TRBV7-6 many NA CASSLRATNTGELFF TGTGCCAGCAGCTTAAGGGCAACGAACACCGGGGAGCTGTTTTTT
TRBJ2-2 TRBV11-2 many TRBD2 CASSHVGLAGTGELFF TGTGCCAGCAGCCACGTAGGCCTAGCGGGGACCGGGGAGCTGTTTTTT
TRBJ2-5 TRBV12-3/TRBV12-4 many TRBD2 CASSPGGSGGRETQYF TGTGCCAGCAGCCCGGGGGGGTCGGGAGGGAGAGAGACCCAGTACTTC
TRBJ2-3 TRBV29-1 few NA CSVVGGEGDTQYF TGCAGCGTTGTCGGGGGCGAGGGAGATACGCAGTATTTT
TRBJ1-5 TRBV24-1 many NA CATGKRQPQHF TGTGCCACAGGGAAAAGGCAGCCCCAGCATTTT
TRBJ2-5 TRBV11-2 many TRBD1 CASSPDRVRETQYF TGTGCCAGCAGCCCCGACAGGGTTCGGGAGACCCAGTACTTC
TRBJ1-1 TRBV4-1 NA NA CASSQDSMARNPKFYFMNTEAFF TGCGCCAGCAGCCAAGATAGTATGGCGAGAAACCCAAAATTTTATTTCATGAACACTGAAGCTTTCTTT
TRBJ1-2 TRBV5-1 many TRBD1 CASSTRDRGTQGYTF TGCGCCAGCAGCACCCGGGACAGGGGGACACAAGGCTACACCTTC
TRBJ2-1 TRBV12-3/TRBV12-4 many NA CASTSSDGVSYNEQFF TGTGCCAGCACCTCCTCCGACGGGGTTTCCTACAATGAGCAGTTCTTC
TRBJ2-7 TRBV5-1 many TRBD2 CASSPEGLAAPYEQYF TGCGCCAGCAGCCCCGAGGGTCTAGCGGCCCCCTACGAGCAGTACTTC
TRBJ2-5 TRBV5-6 NA NA CASSSGEETQYF TGTGCCAGCAGTTCGGGGGAAGAGACCCAGTACTTC
TRBJ2-1 TRBV29-1 many TRBD2 CSVEAGGGNEQFF TGCAGCGTTGAGGCGGGAGGGGGCAATGAGCAGTTCTTC
TRBJ2-4 TRBV6-1 NA NA CASSPPVIAKNIQYF TGTGCCAGCAGTCCCCCCGTGATAGCCAAAAACATTCAGTACTTC
TRBJ2-3 TRBV5-1 many NA CASSLVQGTDTQYF TGTGCTAGCAGCTTAGTTCAGGGGACAGATACGCAGTATTTT
TRBJ1-2 TRBV5-5 many NA CASSSPTGLDGYTF TGTGCCAGCAGCTCCCCGACAGGTTTGGATGGCTACACCTTC
TRBJ2-1 TRBV4-1 few NA CASSQRETYNEQFF TGCGCCAGCAGCCAGAGAGAAACCTACAATGAGCAGTTCTTC
TRBJ2-2 TRBV14 many TRBD2 CASSQLSGSTGELFF TGTGCCAGCAGCCAACTTAGCGGGAGCACCGGGGAGCTGTTTTTT
TRBJ2-7 TRBV7-9 NA TRBD1 CASSGPGQNYEQYF TGTGCCAGCAGCGGACCGGGACAGAACTACGAGCAGTACTTC
TRBJ1-5 TRBV12-3/TRBV12-4 many TRBD1 CASSLNAGGRDQPQHF TGTGCCAGCAGTTTAAACGCAGGGGGCAGGGATCAGCCCCAGCATTTT
TRBJ1-1 TRBV4-1 NA NA CASSPQGSGNTEAFF TGCGCCAGCAGCCCACAAGGGTCGGGCAACACTGAAGCTTTCTTT
TRBJ1-1 TRBV12-3/TRBV12-4 many NA CASSETRFQGAFF TGTGCCAGCAGTGAGACCAGGTTTCAGGGGGCTTTCTTT
TRBJ1-2 TRBV4-1 few NA CASSQVDPRSRYGYTF TGCGCCAGCAGCCAAGTAGACCCCCGTTCTCGTTATGGCTACACCTTC
TRBJ1-6 TRBV25-1 NA TRBD1 CASSEYGQGAYSPLHF TGTGCCAGCAGTGAATATGGACAGGGGGCTTATTCACCCCTCCACTTT
TRBJ2-1 TRBV5-1 many NA CASSLGLAGINEQFF TGCGCCAGCAGCTTGGGGCTAGCAGGGATCAATGAGCAGTTCTTC
TRBJ2-4 TRBV12-3/TRBV12-4 many NA CASSLRAKNIQYF TGTGCCAGCAGTTTAAGGGCCAAAAACATTCAGTACTTC
TRBJ2-1 TRBV2 many TRBD2 CASSESGGGLTDEQFF TGTGCCAGCAGTGAATCGGGGGGAGGCCTTACGGATGAGCAGTTCTTC
TRBJ1-2 TRBV18 NA TRBD1 CASSLDREIYGYTF TGTGCCAGCTCACTCGACAGGGAGATCTATGGCTACACCTTC
TRBJ2-2 TRBV27 many TRBD2 CASSLSLVLAFDTGELFF TGTGCCAGCAGTTTATCGCTCGTACTAGCGTTCGACACCGGGGAGCTGTTTTTT
TRBJ2-7 TRBV29-1 few TRBD1 CSGGQGYEQYF TGCAGCGGCGGACAGGGCTACGAGCAGTACTTC
TRBJ2-3 TRBV6-4 NA TRBD1 CASSPVGQGLGDTQYF TGTGCCAGCAGTCCTGTGGGACAGGGGCTCGGAGATACGCAGTATTTT
TRBJ2-5 TRBV9 NA NA CASSVAPNPLEETQYF TGTGCCAGCAGCGTAGCCCCTAACCCCCTGGAAGAGACCCAGTACTTC
TRBJ2-1 TRBV19 few TRBD2 CASSILTSGRLREQFF TGTGCCAGTAGTATTTTGACTAGCGGGAGACTAAGAGAGCAGTTCTTC
TRBJ1-1 TRBV12-3/TRBV12-4 many NA CASSWGPYTEAFF TGTGCCAGCAGTTGGGGCCCCTACACTGAAGCTTTCTTT
TRBJ2-1 TRBV9 many TRBD2 CASSTPAGLALYNEQFF TGTGCCAGCAGTACTCCCGCGGGACTAGCGCTCTACAATGAGCAGTTCTTC
TRBJ2-2 TRBV29-1 many TRBD2 CSVGLAGAGELFF TGCAGCGTTGGATTAGCGGGAGCCGGGGAGCTGTTTTTT
TRBJ2-2 TRBV6-1 many NA CASSKGQMITGELFF TGTGCCAGCAGTAAGGGACAAATGATCACCGGGGAGCTGTTTTTT